This T cell receptor beta chain was observed in a study of regulatory T cells in long-lasting Graves disease. The time point was: newly diagnosed GD, antithyroid drugs for less than 3 months. PBMCs provided the RNA from which the TCR library was made. Arm-PCR of CDR3 regions and iRepertoire HTBI primers were the basis on which TCR beta libraries were built. TCRdb redid the calling of the multiplex PCR reads with MiXCR, one entry per CDR3 protein. The table records approximately 350,000 distinct CDR3 sequences, approximately 12% of them present only once. V lost 0 bases to trimming and J lost 3 bases; unmatched junction nucleotides: 9. The CDR3 sequence is 18 residues long. Germline CDR1 is LGHNA and CDR2 is YSLEER. The same data also contributed to another study, on T cells in Graves' hyperthyroidism and ophthalmopathy.

This specimen consisted of peripheral blood mononuclear cells (PBMCs), obtained at new diagnosis, from a patient treated with antithyroid drugs. This chain links TRBV4-3 with TRBJ1-1; TRBD1 aligns across 11 bases. The origin of this receptor is a woman in her late teens or twenties with Graves disease. The CDR3 nucleotides read TGCGCCAGCAGCCAAGATTTCGCAGGACAGGGGGCGCACACTGAAGCTTTCTTT. This translates into CASSQDFAGQGAHTEAFF.